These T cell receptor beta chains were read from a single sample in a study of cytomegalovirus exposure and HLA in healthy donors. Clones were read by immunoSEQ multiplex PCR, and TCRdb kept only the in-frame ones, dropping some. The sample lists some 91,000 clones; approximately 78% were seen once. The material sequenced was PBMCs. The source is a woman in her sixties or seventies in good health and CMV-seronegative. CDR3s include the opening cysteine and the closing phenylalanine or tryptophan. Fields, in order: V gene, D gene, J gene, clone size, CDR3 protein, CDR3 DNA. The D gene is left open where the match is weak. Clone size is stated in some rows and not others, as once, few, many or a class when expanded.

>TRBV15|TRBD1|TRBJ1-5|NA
CATSRGGQVHQPQHF
TGTGCCACCAGCAGAGGAGGACAGGTCCATCAGCCCCAGCATTTT
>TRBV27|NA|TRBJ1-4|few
CASRGTGFATNEKLFF
TGTGCCAGCAGGGGAACAGGGTTTGCAACTAATGAAAAACTGTTTTTT
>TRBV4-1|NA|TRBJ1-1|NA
CASSRLQGVNTEAFF
TGCGCCAGCAGCCGCCTACAGGGCGTGAACACTGAAGCTTTCTTT
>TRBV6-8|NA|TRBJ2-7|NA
CASSHQVCEQYF
TGTGCCAGCAGCCACCAGGTTTGCGAGCAGTACTTC
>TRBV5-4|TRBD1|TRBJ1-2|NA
CASSWKKTGGRGYTF
TGTGCCAGCAGCTGGAAGAAAACAGGGGGCAGGGGCTACACCTTC
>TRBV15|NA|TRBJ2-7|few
CATRRGGSNYEQYF
TGTGCCACCCGTCGTGGAGGATCTAACTACGAGCAGTACTTC
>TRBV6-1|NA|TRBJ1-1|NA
CASSGNRNTEAFF
TGTGCCAGCAGTGGAAACAGGAACACTGAAGCTTTCTTT
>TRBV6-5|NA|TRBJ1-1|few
CASSYSSGQEAFF
TGTGCCAGCAGTTACTCGAGTGGGCAAGAAGCTTTCTTT
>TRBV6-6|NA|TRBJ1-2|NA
CASSYRAGINYGYTF
TGTGCCAGCAGTTACCGAGCAGGTATTAACTATGGCTACACCTTC
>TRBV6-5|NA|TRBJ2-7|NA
CASSYSHTPYEQYF
TGTGCCAGCAGTTACTCGCACACCCCCTACGAGCAGTACTTC
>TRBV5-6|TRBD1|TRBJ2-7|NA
CASSSPDRAEQYF
TGTGCCAGCAGCTCCCCGGACAGGGCCGAGCAGTACTTC
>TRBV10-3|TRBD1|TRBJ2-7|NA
CAIGTGVEGSYEQYF
TGTGCCATAGGGACAGGAGTTGAAGGCTCCTACGAGCAGTACTTC
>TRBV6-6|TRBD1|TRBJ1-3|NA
CASSYPGQGIRNTIYF
TGTGCCAGCAGTTACCCCGGACAGGGGATACGAAACACCATATATTTT
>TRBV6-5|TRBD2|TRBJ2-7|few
CASSQGTSVGYEQYF
TGTGCCAGCAGTCAAGGGACTAGCGTCGGCTACGAGCAGTACTTC
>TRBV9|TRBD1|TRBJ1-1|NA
CASSKRSTGPTEAFF
TGTGCCAGCAGCAAACGATCGACAGGGCCCACTGAAGCTTTCTTT
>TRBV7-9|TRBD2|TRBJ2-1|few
CASSLVGKASGNNEQFF
TGTGCCAGCAGCTTAGTAGGGAAGGCTAGCGGGAACAATGAGCAGTTCTTC
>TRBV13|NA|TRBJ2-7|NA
CASSTGTREQYF
TGTGCCAGCAGCACCGGGACACGCGAGCAGTACTTC
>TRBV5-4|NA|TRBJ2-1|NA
CASSSQDYYNEQFF
TGTGCCAGCAGCTCTCAGGACTATTACAATGAGCAGTTCTTC
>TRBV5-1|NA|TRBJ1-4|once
CASRKDSPNEKLFF
TGCGCCAGCAGAAAGGACAGCCCTAATGAAAAACTGTTTTTT
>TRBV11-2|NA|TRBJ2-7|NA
CASSLLYGGINEQYF
TGTGCCAGCAGCTTACTCTACGGGGGAATCAACGAGCAGTACTTC
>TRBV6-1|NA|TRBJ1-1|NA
CASIWGPGTEAFF
TGTGCCAGCATATGGGGCCCTGGCACTGAAGCTTTCTTT
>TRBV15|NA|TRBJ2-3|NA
CATSRGGLALTDTQYF
TGTGCCACCAGCAGAGGTGGCCTAGCGCTCACAGATACACAGTATTTT
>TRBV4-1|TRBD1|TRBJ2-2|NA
CASSHRRQGTNTGELFF
TGCGCCAGCAGCCACCGTAGACAGGGGACCAACACCGGGGAGCTGTTTTTT
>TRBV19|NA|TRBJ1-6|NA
CASSIQGYNSPLHF
TGTGCCAGTAGTATACAGGGATATAATTCACCCCTCCACTTT
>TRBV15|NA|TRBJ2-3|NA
CATRAGAGVTDTQYF
TGTGCCACCAGGGCAGGGGCAGGGGTCACAGATACGCAGTATTTT
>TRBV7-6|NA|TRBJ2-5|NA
CASSLGGHGETQYF
TGTGCCAGCAGCTTAGGAGGGCATGGTGAGACCCAGTACTTC
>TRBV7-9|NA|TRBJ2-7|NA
CASSPAVAGNHEQYF
TGTGCCAGCAGCCCCGCCGTGGCGGGAAACCACGAGCAGTACTTC
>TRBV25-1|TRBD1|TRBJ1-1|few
CASSGTGRGTEAFF
TGTGCCAGCAGTGGGACAGGCCGGGGCACTGAAGCTTTCTTT
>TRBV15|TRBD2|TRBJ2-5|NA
CATSREGLAGVETQYF
TGTGCCACCAGCAGAGAGGGCCTAGCGGGGGTAGAGACCCAGTACTTC
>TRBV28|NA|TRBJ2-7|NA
CASSLISRDTYEQYF
TGTGCCAGCAGTCTAATAAGCCGGGATACCTACGAGCAGTACTTC
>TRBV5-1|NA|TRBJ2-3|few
CASSVRGPPGDTQYF
TGCGCCAGCAGCGTCAGGGGCCCCCCCGGAGATACGCAGTATTTT
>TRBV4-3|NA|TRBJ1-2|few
CASSPGTAELNYGYTF
TGCGCCAGCAGCCCCGGCACAGCTGAATTAAACTATGGCTACACCTTC
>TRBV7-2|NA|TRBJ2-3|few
CASSLDRTTQYF
TGTGCCAGCAGCTTAGACAGGACGACGCAGTATTTT
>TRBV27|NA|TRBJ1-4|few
CASTPVGGNEKLFF
TGTGCCAGCACCCCGGTGGGGGGGAATGAAAAACTGTTTTTT
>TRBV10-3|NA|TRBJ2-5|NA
CATLQGTQETQYF
TGTGCCACTTTACAGGGAACCCAAGAGACCCAGTACTTC
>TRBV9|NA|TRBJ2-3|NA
CASSVGASASTDTQYF
TGTGCCAGCAGCGTAGGGGCTAGCGCTAGCACAGATACGCAGTATTTT
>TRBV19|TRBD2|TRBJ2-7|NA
CASSLTGTTGGEQYF
TGTGCCAGTAGCCTAACCGGGACTACGGGTGGGGAGCAGTACTTC
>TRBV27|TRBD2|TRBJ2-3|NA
CASKWERETDTQYF
TGTGCCAGCAAGTGGGAGCGGGAGACAGATACGCAGTATTTT
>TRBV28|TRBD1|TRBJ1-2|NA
CASSLGQGWVYGYTF
TGTGCCAGCAGTTTAGGACAGGGTTGGGTGTATGGCTACACCTTC
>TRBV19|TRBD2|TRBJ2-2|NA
CASTQRASGEGGELFF
TGTGCCAGTACCCAAAGGGCTAGCGGGGAAGGCGGGGAGCTGTTTTTT
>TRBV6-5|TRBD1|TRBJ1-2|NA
CASSYSGTGGYGYTF
TGTGCCAGCAGTTACTCCGGGACAGGGGGGTATGGCTACACCTTC
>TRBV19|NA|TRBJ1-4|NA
CASSQVTNEKLFF
TGTGCCAGTAGTCAGGTTACTAATGAAAAACTGTTTTTT
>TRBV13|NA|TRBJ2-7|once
CASSPEGIYEQYF
TGTGCCAGCAGCCCCGAGGGAATCTACGAGCAGTACTTC
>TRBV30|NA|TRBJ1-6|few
CAWSVGGVESPLHF
TGTGCCTGGAGTGTAGGGGGGGTGGAATCACCCCTCCACTTT
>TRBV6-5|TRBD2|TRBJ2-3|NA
CASSSSGSSDTQYF
TGTGCCAGCAGCTCTAGCGGGAGTTCGGATACGCAGTATTTT
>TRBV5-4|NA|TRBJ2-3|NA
CASSRRQVFTDTQYF
TGTGCCAGCAGCCGACGACAGGTATTCACAGATACGCAGTATTTT
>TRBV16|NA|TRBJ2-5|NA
CASSRSTGETQYF
TGTGCCAGCAGCCGATCCACCGGGGAGACCCAGTACTTC
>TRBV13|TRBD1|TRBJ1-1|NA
CASSSKDRGPEAFF
TGTGCCAGCAGCTCGAAGGACAGGGGGCCTGAAGCTTTCTTT
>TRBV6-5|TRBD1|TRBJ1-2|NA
CASSAGTGTYGYTF
TGTGCCAGCAGTGCCGGGACAGGCACTTATGGCTACACCTTC
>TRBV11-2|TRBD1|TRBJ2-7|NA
CASSPGQGDYEQYF
TGTGCCAGCAGCCCGGGACAGGGGGACTACGAGCAGTACTTC
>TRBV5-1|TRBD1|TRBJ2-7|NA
CASSLGQGTDEQYF
TGCGCCAGCAGCTTGGGACAGGGGACGGACGAGCAGTACTTC